One sample yielded the 11 T cell receptor beta chains listed below, sequenced in a study of blood T cell repertoires in COVID-19. Generated by immunoSEQ multiplex PCR, the TCRdb table keeps only in-frame clones and is missing some. The sample lists under 200,000 clones; 76% were seen once. The sample consisted of peripheral blood. The receptors shown here come from a woman of 80 years or more with acute or convalescent COVID-19.

The V and J genes are TRBV9 and TRBJ1-1; 7 bases are a match to TRBD1. Losses at the gene ends were 3 bases for V and 0 bases for J; bases not matched to a gene: 5. The CDR3 extends over 15 amino acids. In germline, CDR1 is SGDLS, CDR2 YYNGEE. CDR3 residues: CASSDRQGMNTEAFF. DNA for the CDR3: TGTGCCAGCAGCGACAGACAGGGAATGAACACTGAAGCTTTCTTT. The full variable domain, rest sourced from reference TRBV9 and TRBJ1-1, is DSGVTQTPKHLITATGQRVTLRCSPRSGDLSVYWYQQSLDQGLQFLIQYYNGEERAKGNILERFSAQQFPDLHSELNLSSLELGDSALYFCASSDRQGMNTEAFFGQGTRLTVV.

This clone occurred a few times. V is TRBV4-2 and J is TRBJ2-7; perhaps TRBD1 as D (6 bases). The CDR3 length is 15 residues. CDR1 LGHNA and CDR2 YNFKEQ come from the germline V gene. V lost 2 bases and J lost 2, with 13 bases in between. In nucleotides, the CDR3 is TGTGCCAGCAGCCAAAGAGGAGAGGGGGCCTACGAGCAGTACTTC. Amino acid sequence: CASSQRGEGAYEQYF.

CDR3 region: CASSQGADTGGYTF. The CDR3 DNA is TGCGCCAGCAGCCAAGGCGCGGATACGGGGGGCTACACCTTC. V usage is TRBV4-1 and J usage is TRBJ1-2; D is unclear. CDR1 is MGHRA and CDR2 is YSYEKL in the germline V gene. The CDR3 is 14 amino acids. V lost 1 base and J 8 bases, leaving 14 bases between the germline ends.

The sample holds a few counts of this clone. The rearrangement uses TRBV7-9 and TRBJ2-7, with 11 bases matching TRBD2. This CDR3 contains 14 residues. After removal of 5 bases from V and 3 bases from J, the junction contained 3 bases not matched to a gene. The germline V gene encodes CDR1 SEHNR and CDR2 FQNEAQ (reference sequence). The CDR3 DNA sequence: TGTGCCAGCAGCGGTAGCGGGAGGGGCTACGAGCAGTACTTC. Its translation: CASSGSGRGYEQYF.

This chain uses TRBV7-9 with TRBJ2-2; perhaps TRBD1 as D (5 bases). V lost 2 bases, J lost 1 base, and 14 bases lay in between. This CDR3 comprises 17 residues. From germline, CDR1 is SEHNR and CDR2 FQNEAQ (reference sequence). CDR3: CASSLIWGPQNTGELFF. The CDR3 DNA sequence: TGTGCCAGCAGCTTAATCTGGGGCCCTCAGAACACCGGGGAGCTGTTTTTT.

The V and J genes are TRBV19 and TRBJ1-1, with a weak D call TRBD1 (6 bases). This CDR3 is 14 amino acids long. Germline loops: CDR1 LNHDA, CDR2 SQIVND (reference sequence). Trimming took off 6 bases at V and 5 bases at J, with 16 bases between the two ends. The CDR3 DNA reads as TGTGCCAGTAGGATACAGGGAGGGAGGACTGAAGCTTTCTTT. It yields the protein CASRIQGGRTEAFF.

This clone was observed a few times. The chain recombines TRBV2 with TRBJ1-5; no clear D. The CDR3 runs 14 residues. CDR1 and CDR2 from the germline V gene are SNHLY and FYNNEI. Trimming removed 2 bases at V and 0 bases at J, with 5 bases between. CDR3 loop: CASSETSSNQPQHF. Written as DNA, the CDR3 is TGTGCCAGCAGTGAAACGAGTAGCAATCAGCCCCAGCATTTT. Complete variable domain (other parts from reference TRBV2 and TRBJ1-5): EPEVTQTPSHQVTQMGQEVILRCVPISNHLYFYWYRQILGQKVEFLVSFYNNEISEKSEIFDDQFSVERPDGSNFTLKIRSTKLEDSAMYFCASSETSSNQPQHFGDGTRLSIL.

This chain uses TRBV18 with TRBJ1-4; 7 nucleotides agree with TRBD1. V lost 3 bases to trimming and J lost 5 bases; unmatched junction nucleotides: 9. This CDR3 comprises 16 residues. Germline V gene sequence: CDR1 KGHSH, CDR2 LQKENI. In DNA, the CDR3 is TGTGCCAGCTCACCCCAAGGACAGACAGGGAATGAAAAACTGTTTTTT. Translation gives CASSPQGQTGNEKLFF.

The sample holds a few counts of this clone. The chain is built from TRBV5-6 and TRBJ1-4; 9 nucleotides agree with TRBD1. CDR1 SGHDT and CDR2 YYEEEE come from the germline V gene. V was clipped by 4 bases and J by 8 bases; unmatched bases: 12. CDR3 size: 16 residues. The CDR3 loop reads CASSIRDREGYEKLFF. DNA for the CDR3: TGTGCCAGCAGCATCCGGGACAGGGAGGGATACGAAAAACTGTTTTTT.

V gene TRBV5-1 combines with J gene TRBJ2-7; 16 bases fit TRBD2. The CDR3 covers 19 residues. Trimming removed 0 bases from V and 6 bases from J; junction bases left unmatched: 12. Germline V gene sequence: CDR1 SGHRS, CDR2 YFSETQ. The CDR3 reads CASSLGRRSGTSGRAEQYF. The CDR3 DNA reads as TGCGCCAGCAGCTTGGGGCGGAGGTCCGGGACTAGCGGGAGGGCCGAGCAGTACTTC.

The chain links TRBV3-1 (or the pseudogene TRBV3-2) to TRBJ2-3; D ambiguous. CDR1 and CDR2 from the germline V gene are LGHDT and YNNKEL (reference sequence). The V end lost 0 bases, the J end lost 0 bases, and 4 bases lay between the germline ends. This CDR3 spans 14 amino acids. Here the CDR3 DNA reads TGTGCCAGCAGCCAAGACAGTAGCACAGATACGCAGTATTTT. Translating it yields CASSQDSSTDTQYF.